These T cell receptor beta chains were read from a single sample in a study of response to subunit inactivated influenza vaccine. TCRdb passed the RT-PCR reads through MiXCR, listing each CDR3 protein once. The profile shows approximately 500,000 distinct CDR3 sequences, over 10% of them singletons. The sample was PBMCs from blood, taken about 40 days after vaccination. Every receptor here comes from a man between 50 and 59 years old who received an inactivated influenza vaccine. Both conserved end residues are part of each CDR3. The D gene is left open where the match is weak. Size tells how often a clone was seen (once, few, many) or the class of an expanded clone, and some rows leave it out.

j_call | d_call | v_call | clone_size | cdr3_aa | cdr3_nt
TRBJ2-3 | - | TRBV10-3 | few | CAISGSGSTDTQYF | TGTGCCATCAGTGGATCCGGGAGCACAGATACGCAGTATTTT
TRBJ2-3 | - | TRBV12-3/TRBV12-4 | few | CASSPPGRSSTDTQYF | TGTGCCAGCAGTCCCCCCGGGCGATCTAGCACAGATACGCAGTATTTT
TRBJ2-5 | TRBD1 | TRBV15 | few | CATSRIGGRETQYF | TGTGCCACCAGCAGGATAGGGGGCAGAGAGACCCAGTACTTC
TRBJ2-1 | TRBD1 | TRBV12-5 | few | CASGLDRGSLFF | TGTGCTAGTGGTTTGGACAGGGGAAGTTTGTTCTTC
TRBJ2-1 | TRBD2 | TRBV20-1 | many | CSARDLKSGSSYNEQFF | TGCAGTGCTAGAGATTTAAAGAGCGGGAGCTCCTACAATGAGCAGTTCTTC
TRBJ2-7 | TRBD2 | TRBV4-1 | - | CASSQVSSGGSYEQYF | TGCGCCAGCAGCCAAGTCTCTAGCGGGGGCTCCTACGAGCAGTACTTC
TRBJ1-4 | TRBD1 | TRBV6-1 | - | CASRTRGRDEKLFF | TGTGCCAGCAGGACCAGGGGGCGCGATGAAAAACTGTTTTTT
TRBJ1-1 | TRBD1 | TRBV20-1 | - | CSAKTGMTEAFF | TGCAGTGCAAAGACAGGGATGACTGAAGCTTTCTTT
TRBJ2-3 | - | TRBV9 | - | CASSVPSQGDTQYF | TGTGCCAGCAGCGTACCATCCCAGGGAGATACGCAGTATTTT
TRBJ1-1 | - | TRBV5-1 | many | CASSLGSANTEAFF | TGCGCCAGCAGCTTGGGGTCAGCGAACACTGAAGCTTTCTTT
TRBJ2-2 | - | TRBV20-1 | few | CSVGSGGTGELFF | TGCAGTGTTGGTAGCGGTGGGACCGGGGAGCTGTTTTTT
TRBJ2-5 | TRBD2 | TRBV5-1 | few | CASSKVAGEETQYF | TGCGCCAGCAGCAAAGTAGCGGGTGAAGAGACCCAGTACTTC
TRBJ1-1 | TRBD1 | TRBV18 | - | CASSPNDRGIEAFF | TGTGCCAGCTCACCTAACGACAGGGGGATTGAAGCTTTCTTT
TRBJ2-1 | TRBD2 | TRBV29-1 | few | CSVSSTSGSPYNEQFF | TGCAGCGTTTCCTCTACTAGCGGGAGTCCTTACAATGAGCAGTTCTTC
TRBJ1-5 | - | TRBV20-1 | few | CSASLGAGRNQPQHF | TGCAGTGCTAGTCTGGGGGCCGGGCGCAATCAGCCCCAGCATTTT
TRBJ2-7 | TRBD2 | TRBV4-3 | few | CASSPNLAGAYEQYF | TGCGCCAGCAGCCCGAACCTAGCGGGGGCCTACGAGCAGTACTTC
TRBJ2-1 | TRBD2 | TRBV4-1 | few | CASSPRGDYYNEQFF | TGCGCCAGCAGCCCGCGGGGGGACTACTACAATGAGCAGTTCTTC
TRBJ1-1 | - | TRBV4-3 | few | CASSLWTVMNTEAFF | TGCGCCAGCAGCCTATGGACAGTCATGAACACTGAAGCTTTCTTT